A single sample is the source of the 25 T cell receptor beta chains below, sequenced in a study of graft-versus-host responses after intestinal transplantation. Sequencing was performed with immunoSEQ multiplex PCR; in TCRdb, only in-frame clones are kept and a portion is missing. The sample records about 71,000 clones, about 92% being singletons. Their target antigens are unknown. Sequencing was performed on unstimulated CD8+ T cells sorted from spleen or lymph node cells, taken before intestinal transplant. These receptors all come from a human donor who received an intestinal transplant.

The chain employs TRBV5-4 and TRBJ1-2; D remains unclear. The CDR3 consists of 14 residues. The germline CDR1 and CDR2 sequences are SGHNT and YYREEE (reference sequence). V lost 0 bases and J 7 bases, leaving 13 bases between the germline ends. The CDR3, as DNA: TGTGCCAGCAGCTTGGGCGCAGGATCATCTGGCTACACCTTC. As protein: CASSLGAGSSGYTF. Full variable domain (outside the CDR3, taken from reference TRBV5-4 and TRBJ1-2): ETGVTQSPTHLIKTRGQQVTLRCSSQSGHNTVSWYQQALGQGPQFIFQYYREEENGRGNFPPRFSGLQFPNYSSELNVNALELDDSALYLCASSLGAGSSGYTFGSGTRLTVV.

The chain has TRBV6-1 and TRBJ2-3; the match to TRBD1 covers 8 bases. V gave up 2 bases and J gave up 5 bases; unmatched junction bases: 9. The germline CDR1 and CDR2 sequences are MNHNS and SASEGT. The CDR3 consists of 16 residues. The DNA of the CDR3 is TGTGCCAGCAGTGAACCCCAGACAGGGGATTTAGATACGCAGTATTTT. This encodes CASSEPQTGDLDTQYF.

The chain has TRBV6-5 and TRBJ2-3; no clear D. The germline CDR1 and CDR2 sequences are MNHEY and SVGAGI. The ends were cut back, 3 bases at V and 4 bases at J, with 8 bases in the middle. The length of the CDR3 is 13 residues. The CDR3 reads CASSYHRADTQYF. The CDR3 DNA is TGTGCCAGCAGTTATCACAGAGCAGATACGCAGTATTTT.

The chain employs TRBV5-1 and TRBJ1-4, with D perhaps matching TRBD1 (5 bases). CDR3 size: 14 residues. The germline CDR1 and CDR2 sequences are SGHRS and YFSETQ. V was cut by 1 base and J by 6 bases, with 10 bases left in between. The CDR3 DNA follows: TGCGCCAGCAGCTTGTACGGGGGGGATGAAAAACTGTTTTTT. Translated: CASSLYGGDEKLFF.

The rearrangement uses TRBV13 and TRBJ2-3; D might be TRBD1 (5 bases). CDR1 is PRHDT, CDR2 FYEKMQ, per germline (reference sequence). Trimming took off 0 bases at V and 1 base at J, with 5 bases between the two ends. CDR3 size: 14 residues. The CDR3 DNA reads TGTGCCAGCAGCTTAGGCAGGGGCACAGATACGCAGTATTTT. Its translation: CASSLGRGTDTQYF. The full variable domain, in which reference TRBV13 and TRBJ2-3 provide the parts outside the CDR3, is AAGVIQSPRHLIKEKRETATLKCYPIPRHDTVYWYQQGPGQDPQFLISFYEKMQSDKGSIPDRFSAQQFSDYHSELNMSSLELGDSALYFCASSLGRGTDTQYFGPGTRLTVL.

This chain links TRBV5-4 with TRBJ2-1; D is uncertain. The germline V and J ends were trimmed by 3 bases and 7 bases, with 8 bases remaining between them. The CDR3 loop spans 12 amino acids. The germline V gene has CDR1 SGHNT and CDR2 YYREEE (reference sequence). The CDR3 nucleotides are TGTGCCAGCAGCTCCGGTCGGAATGAGCAGTTCTTC. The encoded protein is CASSSGRNEQFF.

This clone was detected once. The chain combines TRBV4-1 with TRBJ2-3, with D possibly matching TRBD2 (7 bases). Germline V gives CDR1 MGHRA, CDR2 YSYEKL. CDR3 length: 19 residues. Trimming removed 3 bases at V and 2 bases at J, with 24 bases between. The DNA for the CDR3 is TGCGCCAGCAGCCACCCCTTCGTATCCGGGGGGCGAGACACAGATACGCAGTATTTT. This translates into CASSHPFVSGGRDTDTQYF.

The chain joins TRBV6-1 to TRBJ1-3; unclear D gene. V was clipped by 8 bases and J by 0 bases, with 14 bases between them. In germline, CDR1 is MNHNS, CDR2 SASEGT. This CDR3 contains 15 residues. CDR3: CASFWSHTSGNTIYF. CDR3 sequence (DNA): TGTGCCAGCTTCTGGTCCCACACCTCTGGAAACACCATATATTTT.

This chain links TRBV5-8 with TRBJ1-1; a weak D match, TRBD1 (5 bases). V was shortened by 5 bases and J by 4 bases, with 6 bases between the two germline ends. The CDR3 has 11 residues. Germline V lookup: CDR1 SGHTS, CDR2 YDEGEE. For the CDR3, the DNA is TGTGCCAGCAGGGGGGGCACTGAAGCTTTCTTT. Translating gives CASRGGTEAFF. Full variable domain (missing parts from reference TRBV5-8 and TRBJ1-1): EAGVTQSPTHLIKTRGQQATLRCSPISGHTSVYWYQQALGLGLQFLLWYDEGEERNRGNFPPRFSGRQFPNYSSELNVNALELEDSALYLCASRGGTEAFFGQGTRLTVV.

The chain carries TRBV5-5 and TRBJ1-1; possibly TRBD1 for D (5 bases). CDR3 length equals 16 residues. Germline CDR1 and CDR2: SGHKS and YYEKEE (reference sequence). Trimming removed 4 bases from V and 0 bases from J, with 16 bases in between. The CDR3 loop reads CASSRLTTDMNTEAFF. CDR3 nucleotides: TGTGCCAGCAGCCGGCTCACGACAGATATGAACACTGAAGCTTTCTTT.

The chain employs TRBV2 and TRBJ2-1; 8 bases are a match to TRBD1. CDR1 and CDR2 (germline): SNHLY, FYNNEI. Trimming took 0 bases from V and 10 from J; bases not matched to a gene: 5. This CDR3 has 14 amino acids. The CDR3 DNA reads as TGTGCCAGCAGTGAAGCACCACAGGGGGTGGAGCAGTTCTTC. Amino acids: CASSEAPQGVEQFF. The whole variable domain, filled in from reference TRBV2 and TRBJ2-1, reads EPEVTQTPSHQVTQMGQEVILRCVPISNHLYFYWYRQILGQKVEFLVSFYNNEISEKSEIFDDQFSVERPDGSNFTLKIRSTKLEDSAMYFCASSEAPQGVEQFFGPGTRLTVL.

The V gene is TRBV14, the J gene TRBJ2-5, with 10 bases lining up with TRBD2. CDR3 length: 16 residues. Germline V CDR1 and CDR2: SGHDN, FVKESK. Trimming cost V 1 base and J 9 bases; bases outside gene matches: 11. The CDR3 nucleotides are TGTGCCAGCAGCCAAGGGTTAGCGGGGGGCTCCAGGGCCCAGTACTTC. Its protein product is CASSQGLAGGSRAQYF. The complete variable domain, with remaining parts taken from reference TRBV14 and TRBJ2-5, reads EAGVTQFPSHSVIEKGQTVTLRCDPISGHDNLYWYRRVMGKEIKFLLHFVKESKQDESGMPNNRFLAERTGGTYSTLKVQPAELEDSGVYFCASSQGLAGGSRAQYFGPGTRLLVL.

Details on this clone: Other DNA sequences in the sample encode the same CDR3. Written as DNA, the CDR3 is TGTGCCAGCAGTTCCGGGAACACTGAAGCTTTCTTT. Protein product: CASSSGNTEAFF. The chain carries TRBV6-5 and TRBJ1-1; D unresolved. The germline V gene encodes CDR1 MNHEY and CDR2 SVGAGI. V lost 4 bases to trimming and J lost 1 base, with 4 bases between them. The CDR3 has 12 amino acids.

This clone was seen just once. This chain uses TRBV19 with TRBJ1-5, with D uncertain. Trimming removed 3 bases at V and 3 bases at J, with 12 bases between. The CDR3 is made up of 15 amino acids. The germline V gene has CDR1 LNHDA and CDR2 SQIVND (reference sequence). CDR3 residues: CASSIWGGHNQPQHF. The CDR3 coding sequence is TGTGCCAGTAGTATCTGGGGAGGGCACAATCAGCCCCAGCATTTT.

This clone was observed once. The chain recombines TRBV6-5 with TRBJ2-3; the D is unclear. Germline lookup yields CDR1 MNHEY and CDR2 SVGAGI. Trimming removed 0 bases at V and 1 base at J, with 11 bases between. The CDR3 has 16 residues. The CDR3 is CASSYSGTWGTDTQYF. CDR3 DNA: TGTGCCAGCAGTTACTCGGGCACCTGGGGCACAGATACGCAGTATTTT.

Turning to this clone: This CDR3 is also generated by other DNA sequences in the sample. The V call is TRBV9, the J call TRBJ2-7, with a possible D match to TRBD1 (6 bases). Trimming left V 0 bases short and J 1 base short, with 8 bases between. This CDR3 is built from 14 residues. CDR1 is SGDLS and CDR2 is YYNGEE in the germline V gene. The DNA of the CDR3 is TGTGCCAGCAGCGTAGCGGACAGTTCCTACGAGCAGTACTTC. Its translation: CASSVADSSYEQYF. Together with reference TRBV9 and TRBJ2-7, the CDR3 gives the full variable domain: DSGVTQTPKHLITATGQRVTLRCSPRSGDLSVYWYQQSLDQGLQFLIQYYNGEERAKGNILERFSAQQFPDLHSELNLSSLELGDSALYFCASSVADSSYEQYFGPGTRLTVT.

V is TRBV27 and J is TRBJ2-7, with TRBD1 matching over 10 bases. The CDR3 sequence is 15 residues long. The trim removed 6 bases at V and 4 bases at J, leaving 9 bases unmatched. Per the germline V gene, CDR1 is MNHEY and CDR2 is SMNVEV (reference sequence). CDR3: CASRTWTGQGYEQYF. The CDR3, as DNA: TGTGCCAGCAGGACCTGGACGGGACAGGGGTACGAGCAGTACTTC.

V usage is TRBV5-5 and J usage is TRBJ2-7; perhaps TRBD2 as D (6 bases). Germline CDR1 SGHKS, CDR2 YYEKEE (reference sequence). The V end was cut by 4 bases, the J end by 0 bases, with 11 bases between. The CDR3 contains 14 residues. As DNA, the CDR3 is TGTGCCAGCAGCCCGGAGGGATTCTCCTACGAGCAGTACTTC. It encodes CASSPEGFSYEQYF.

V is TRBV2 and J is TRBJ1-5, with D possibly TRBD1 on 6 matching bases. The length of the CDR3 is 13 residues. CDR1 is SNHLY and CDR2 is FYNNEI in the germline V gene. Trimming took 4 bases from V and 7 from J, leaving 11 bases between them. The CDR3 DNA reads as TGTGCCAGCAGTGTACAGGGAGGGCAGCCCCAGCATTTT. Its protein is CASSVQGGQPQHF.

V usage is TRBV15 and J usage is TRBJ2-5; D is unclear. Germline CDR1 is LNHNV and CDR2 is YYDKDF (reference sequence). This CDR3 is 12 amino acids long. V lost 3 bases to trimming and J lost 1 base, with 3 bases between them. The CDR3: CATSSGQETQYF. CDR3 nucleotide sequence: TGTGCCACCAGCAGCGGCCAAGAGACCCAGTACTTC.

CDR3 sequence reads: CASSSGSGQPQHF. Written as DNA, the CDR3 is TGTGCCAGCAGCTCGGGGTCGGGCCAGCCCCAGCATTTT. The chain employs TRBV7-6 and TRBJ1-5, with D unclear. The V end was cut by 4 bases, the J end by 7 bases, with 11 bases between. This CDR3 comprises 13 residues. CDR1 and CDR2 (germline): SGHVS, FNYEAQ.

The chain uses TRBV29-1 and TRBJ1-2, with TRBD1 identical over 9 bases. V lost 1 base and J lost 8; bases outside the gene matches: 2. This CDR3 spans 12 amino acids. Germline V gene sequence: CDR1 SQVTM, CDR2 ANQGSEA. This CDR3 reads CSVEGDRDGYTF. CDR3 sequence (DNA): TGCAGCGTTGAAGGGGACAGGGACGGCTACACCTTC.

CDR3 in amino acids: CASSDIRAGSYEQYF. In DNA, the CDR3 is TGCGCCAGCAGTGACATCAGGGCAGGGTCCTACGAGCAGTACTTC. The chain links TRBV10-2 to TRBJ2-7, with TRBD1 as a possible D gene (5 bases). Germline V gene sequence: CDR1 WSHSY, CDR2 SAAADI. The CDR3 covers 15 residues. Trimming stripped 3 bases from V and 1 base from J, with 13 bases between.

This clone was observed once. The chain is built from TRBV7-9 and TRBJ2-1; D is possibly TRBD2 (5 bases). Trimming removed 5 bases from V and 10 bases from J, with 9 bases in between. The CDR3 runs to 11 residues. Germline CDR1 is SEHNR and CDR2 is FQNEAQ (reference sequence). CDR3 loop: CASSLGGEQFF. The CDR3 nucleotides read TGTGCCAGCAGCCTGGGCGGGGAGCAGTTCTTC.

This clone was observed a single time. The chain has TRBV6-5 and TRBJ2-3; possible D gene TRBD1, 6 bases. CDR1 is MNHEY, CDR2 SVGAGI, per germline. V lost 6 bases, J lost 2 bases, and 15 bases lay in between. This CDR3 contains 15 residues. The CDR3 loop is CASSPRDRPTDTQYF. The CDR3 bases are TGTGCCAGCAGCCCTCGAGACAGGCCCACAGATACGCAGTATTTT.